Below are 10 T cell receptor beta chains sequenced from a single sample in a study of OX40 agonist ivuxolimab in advanced cancers. This table comes from immunoSEQ multiplex PCR, and its TCRdb copy is limited to in-frame clones, with some not included. Of 70,000 to 95,000 clones listed, 80% to 90% are singletons. The sample consisted of CD4+ or CD8+ T cells sorted from blood, taken in a trial of the OX40 agonist ivuxolimab. The receptor source for this set is an adult with an advanced solid tumor such as melanoma, head and neck, liver or kidney cancer.

The rearrangement links TRBV19 to TRBJ2-4; D gene uncertain. This CDR3 has 18 amino acids. CDR1 LNHDA and CDR2 SQIVND come from the germline V gene (reference sequence). Trimming shortened V by 4 bases and J by 0 bases, and 19 bases separated the two germline ends. For the CDR3, the DNA is TGTGCCAGTAGTAGGGTCAGGATTCAGCGCCTAGCCAAAAACATTCAGTACTTC. It encodes CASSRVRIQRLAKNIQYF.

V usage is TRBV11-3 and J usage is TRBJ2-7; 9 bases line up with TRBD1. The CDR3 has 10 residues. Germline values: CDR1 SGHNT, CDR2 YENEEA. The CDR3: CASSFTGGEV. In nucleotides, the CDR3 is TGTGCCAGCAGCTTTACAGGGGGCGAGGTC.

This clone was seen a few times. The chain couples TRBV25-1 to TRBJ2-1, with D tentatively TRBD1 (6 bases). This CDR3 spans 16 amino acids. V shed 6 bases and J shed 5 bases, with 20 bases lying between them. The germline V gene encodes CDR1 MGHDK and CDR2 SYGVNS. The CDR3 reads CASRETGFRANNEQFF. DNA of the CDR3: TGTGCCAGCAGAGAAACAGGGTTCAGAGCCAACAATGAGCAGTTCTTC.

This chain connects TRBV7-3 to TRBJ2-3, with D tentatively TRBD2 (5 bases). CDR3 length equals 14 residues. V shed 5 bases and J shed 0 bases, with 9 bases lying between them. The germline V gene encodes CDR1 SGHTA and CDR2 FQGTGA. CDR3 residues: CASSPGYSTDTQYF. In nucleotides, the CDR3 is TGTGCCAGCAGCCCGGGGTATAGCACAGATACGCAGTATTTT.

This clone was detected only a few times. This chain joins TRBV5-4 and TRBJ2-6; D gene uncertain. CDR1 is SGHNT, CDR2 YYREEE, per germline (reference sequence). Trimming removed 2 bases at V and 0 bases at J, with 12 bases between. This CDR3 region has 17 residues. DNA of the CDR3: TGTGCCAGCAGCTTAGCCCACACCGTCTCTGGGGCCAACGTCCTGACTTTC. It encodes CASSLAHTVSGANVLTF.

The chain joins TRBV18 to TRBJ2-7; D gene unclear. The V and J ends lost 6 bases and 3 bases respectively, with 9 bases between them. Germline V gene sequence: CDR1 KGHSH, CDR2 LQKENI. CDR3 length: 12 residues. DNA of the CDR3: TGTGCCAGCTCCCTCGGAGACTACGAGCAGTACTTC. Its protein product is CASSLGDYEQYF. The entire variable domain, with the rest obtained from reference TRBV18 and TRBJ2-7, is as follows: NAGVMQNPRHLVRRRGQEARLRCSPMKGHSHVYWYRQLPEEGLKFMVYLQKENIIDESGMPKERFSAEFPKEGPSILRIQQVVRGDSAAYFCASSLGDYEQYFGPGTRLTVT.

This clone ranks as medium-sized. V is TRBV13 and J is TRBJ2-6; no clear D gene. Germline V CDR1 and CDR2: PRHDT, FYEKMQ (reference sequence). Trimming stripped 1 base from V and 8 bases from J, with 9 bases between. The CDR3 has 14 residues. The CDR3 DNA sequence: TGTGCCAGCAGCTTAGCCGGGTTTACCAACGTCCTGACTTTC. Translating it yields CASSLAGFTNVLTF. The full variable domain, rest sourced from reference TRBV13 and TRBJ2-6, is AAGVIQSPRHLIKEKRETATLKCYPIPRHDTVYWYQQGPGQDPQFLISFYEKMQSDKGSIPDRFSAQQFSDYHSELNMSSLELGDSALYFCASSLAGFTNVLTFGAGSRLTVL.

The sample holds one count of this clone. The V gene is TRBV4-2, the J gene TRBJ2-7; D possibly corresponds to TRBD1 (5 bases). This CDR3 comprises 17 residues. The V end lost 0 bases, the J end lost 6 bases, and 21 bases lay between the germline ends. Per germline, CDR1 LGHNA and CDR2 YNFKEQ. The CDR3 coding sequence is TGTGCCAGCAGCCAAGATGGGGCAGGCCGGACGATGGGCGAGCAGTACTTC. Its translation is CASSQDGAGRTMGEQYF.

The CDR3: CASSAGIGGYEQYF. Written as DNA, the CDR3 is TGTGCCAGCAGCGCCGGGATAGGGGGGTACGAGCAGTACTTC. The chain employs TRBV4-2 and TRBJ2-7; either TRBD1 or TRBD2 may supply D (6 bases each). Germline values: CDR1 LGHNA, CDR2 YNFKEQ. With 5 bases removed from V and 4 bases from J, the gap between germline ends came to 15 bases. The length of the CDR3 is 14 residues.

The rearrangement links TRBV19 to TRBJ2-2; 7 positions match TRBD1. Germline CDR1 is LNHDA and CDR2 is SQIVND (reference sequence). CDR3 length equals 15 residues. V was clipped by 9 bases and J by 4 bases; unmatched bases: 11. CDR3 sequence reads: CASRRQGLSTGELFF. For the CDR3, the DNA is TGTGCCAGCCGAAGACAGGGATTAAGCACCGGGGAGCTGTTTTTT. The variable domain in full, with the rest retrieved from reference TRBV19 and TRBJ2-2, is DGGITQSPKYLFRKEGQNVTLSCEQNLNHDAMYWYRQDPGQGLRLIYYSQIVNDFQKGDIAEGYSVSREKKESFPLTVTSAQKNPTAFYLCASRRQGLSTGELFFGEGSRLTVL.